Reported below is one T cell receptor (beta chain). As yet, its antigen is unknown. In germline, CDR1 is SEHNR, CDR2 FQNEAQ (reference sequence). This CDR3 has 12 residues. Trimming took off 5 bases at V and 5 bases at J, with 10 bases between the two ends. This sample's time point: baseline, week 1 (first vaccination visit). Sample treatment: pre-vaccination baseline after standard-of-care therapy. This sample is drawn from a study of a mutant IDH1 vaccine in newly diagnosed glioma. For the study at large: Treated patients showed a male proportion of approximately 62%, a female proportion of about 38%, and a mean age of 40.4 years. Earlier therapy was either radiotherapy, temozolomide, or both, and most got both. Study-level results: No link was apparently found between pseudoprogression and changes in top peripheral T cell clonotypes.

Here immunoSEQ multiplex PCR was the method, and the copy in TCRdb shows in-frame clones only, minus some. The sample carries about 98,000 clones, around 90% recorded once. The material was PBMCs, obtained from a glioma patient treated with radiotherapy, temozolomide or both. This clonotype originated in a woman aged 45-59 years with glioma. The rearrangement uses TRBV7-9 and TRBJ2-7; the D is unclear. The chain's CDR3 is CASSPLAHEQYF. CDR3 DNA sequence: TGTGCCAGCAGCCCCTTAGCCCACGAGCAGTACTTC.